Listed below are T cell receptor beta chains from one sample, sequenced in a study of T cell changes during pregnancy in multiple sclerosis. Sequencing used immunoSEQ multiplex PCR; TCRdb keeps in-frame clones, though not all of them. The sample yields about 99,000 clones, around 91% seen once. The input for sequencing was peripheral blood, taken after pregnancy. The receptors come from a female donor with multiple sclerosis, enrolled in a pregnancy study. CDR3s include the opening cysteine and the closing phenylalanine or tryptophan. The D gene is left open where the match is weak. Not every row has a clone size; where given, it reads once, few, many or a size class.

NA TRBJ2-7 TRBV6-1 TRBD2 CASSEALGLAGYYEQYF TGTGCCAGCAGTGAAGCCCTGGGACTAGCGGGATACTACGAGCAGTACTTC
once TRBJ2-2 TRBV7-2 NA CASSVGLGAGELFF TGTGCCAGCAGCGTAGGGCTAGGGGCCGGGGAGCTGTTTTTT
NA TRBJ2-3 TRBV28 NA CASSGRQEGTDTQYF TGTGCCAGCAGTGGGAGACAGGAAGGGACAGATACGCAGTATTTT
NA TRBJ2-1 TRBV29-1 TRBD2 CSVVTSRAGGLNEQFF TGCAGCGTTGTAACGTCAAGAGCGGGGGGATTAAATGAGCAGTTCTTC
NA TRBJ2-7 TRBV4-1 NA CASSQGPGNYYEQYF TGCGCCAGCAGCCAAGGACCGGGAAACTACTACGAGCAGTACTTC
NA TRBJ2-1 TRBV7-9 TRBD2 CASSQLPSGEFDEQFF TGTGCCAGCAGCCAATTGCCTAGCGGAGAGTTCGATGAGCAGTTCTTC
NA TRBJ1-5 TRBV27 NA CASSPPPERNQPQHF TGTGCCAGCAGTCCCCCCCCCGAGAGAAATCAGCCCCAGCATTTT
NA TRBJ2-7 TRBV10-2 TRBD2 CASSESRASGVYEQYF TGCGCCAGCAGTGAGTCTCGGGCTAGCGGGGTCTACGAGCAGTACTTC
NA TRBJ1-1 TRBV6-5 NA CASSLRNDPNTEAFF TGTGCCAGCAGCCTGAGGAACGATCCGAACACTGAAGCTTTCTTT
NA TRBJ2-5 TRBV6-6 TRBD2 CASSWTSGGYQETQYF TGTGCCAGCAGCTGGACTAGCGGGGGATACCAAGAGACCCAGTACTTC
NA TRBJ1-1 TRBV7-6 TRBD1 CASSFHDRGNTEAFF TGTGCCAGCAGCTTTCATGACAGGGGAAACACTGAAGCTTTCTTT
NA TRBJ2-4 TRBV13 NA CASSNTGLAKNIQYF TGTGCCAGCAGCAACACAGGGCTAGCCAAAAACATTCAGTACTTC
once TRBJ2-2 TRBV4-2 NA CASSHYDFTGELFF TGTGCCAGCAGCCACTACGACTTTACCGGGGAGCTGTTTTTT
NA TRBJ1-2 TRBV6-1 NA CASSDLGRLLYGYTF TGTGCCAGCAGTGACCTGGGGCGACTTCTATATGGCTACACCTTC
NA TRBJ2-7 TRBV28 TRBD2 CASSLTSGRALSYEQYF TGTGCCAGCAGTTTGACTAGCGGGAGGGCCCTCTCCTACGAGCAGTACTTC
NA TRBJ1-4 TRBV30 NA CAWFRATNEKLFF TGTGCCTGGTTCAGGGCAACTAATGAAAAACTGTTTTTT
NA TRBJ1-2 TRBV5-6 TRBD1 CASSSWGVGQGGYGYTF TGTGCCAGCAGCTCATGGGGGGTAGGACAGGGGGGCTATGGCTACACCTTC
NA TRBJ1-5 TRBV6-6 NA CAIAGGSNQPQHF TGTGCCATTGCGGGGGGGAGCAATCAGCCCCAGCATTTT
NA TRBJ2-3 TRBV28 NA CASESDGGTDTQYF TGTGCCAGCGAGTCCGACGGGGGCACAGATACGCAGTATTTT
NA TRBJ1-1 TRBV28 NA CASSFPGQGNTEAFF TGTGCCAGCAGTTTCCCCGGCCAGGGTAACACTGAAGCTTTCTTT
once TRBJ1-2 TRBV7-2 TRBD1 CASSLTMTPGQFYGYTF TGTGCCAGCAGCTTAACTATGACTCCGGGACAGTTCTATGGCTACACCTTC